The 10 T cell receptor beta chains in this list originate from one sample, sequenced in a study of T cell repertoires in cytomegalovirus infection. TCRdb fed the reads into MiXCR, producing one record per CDR3 protein. The sample shows fewer than 850,000 distinct CDR3 sequences, about 29% of them seen only once. Their target antigens are unknown. The starting material was cultured CD8+ T cells from PBMCs, obtained from culture after CMV antigen stimulation. The source is a human donor in good health (CMV status not recorded). Some clones in this sample may be carry-over from other donors' samples.

DNA of the CDR3: TGTGCCAGCAGCGTAAGGGCAGGGATGAACACTGAAGCTTTCTTT. Translated: CASSVRAGMNTEAFF. J is TRBJ1-1 and V is TRBV9, with a tentative D call TRBD1 (5 bases). Germline V gene data show CDR1 as SGDLS and CDR2 as YYNGEE. Between the trimmed V and J ends, which lost 1 base and 0 bases, there was a span of 10 bases. The CDR3 spans 15 residues. Looking up the rest from reference TRBV9 and TRBJ1-1 gives the full variable domain: DSGVTQTPKHLITATGQRVTLRCSPRSGDLSVYWYQQSLDQGLQFLIQYYNGEERAKGNILERFSAQQFPDLHSELNLSSLELGDSALYFCASSVRAGMNTEAFFGQGTRLTVV.

The genes are TRBV7-8 and TRBJ2-5; TRBD2 agrees at 11 bases. J lost 4 bases, V lost 5 bases, and 6 bases had no gene match. The CDR3 consists of 15 residues. Germline CDR1 reads SGHVS; CDR2 reads FQNEAQ. The CDR3 region has the DNA TGTGCCAGCAGCACGGTAGCGGGGGGGCGAGAGACCCAGTACTTC. Translated, it gives CASSTVAGGRETQYF.

V usage is TRBV14 and J usage is TRBJ1-3, with D possibly matching TRBD1 (5 bases). The V gene's germline CDR1 is SGHDN and CDR2 FVKESK. V was pared by 0 bases and J by 8 bases, with 8 bases between. This CDR3 contains 13 residues. CDR3: CASSQERGYTIYF. CDR3 DNA: TGTGCCAGCAGCCAAGAAAGGGGCTACACCATATATTTT.

The table lists this clonotype with many counts. The chain carries TRBV12-3 or TRBV12-4 and TRBJ1-4; D gene uncertain. This CDR3 has 15 amino acids. The V and J ends lost 5 bases and 0 bases respectively, with 10 bases between them. CDR3 sequence reads: CASSPPLTTNEKLFF. The CDR3 DNA is TGTGCCAGCAGTCCACCCCTAACAACTAATGAAAAACTGTTTTTT.

This clonotype was observed at least ten times. The chain carries TRBV7-9 and TRBJ1-1; no reliable D call. Looked up from germline, CDR1 is SEHNR and CDR2 is FQNEAQ (reference sequence). This CDR3 has 15 amino acids. V was clipped by 8 bases and J by 5 bases, with 21 bases between them. The CDR3, as DNA: TGTGCCAGCTTTAGTCCCCGGCAGGTAACGACTGAAGCTTTCTTT. Its protein product is CASFSPRQVTTEAFF.

Judged by abundance, this clonotype is medium-sized (0.01 to 0.1%). The gene calls are TRBV12-3 or TRBV12-4 and TRBJ2-5; 8 bases agree with TRBD2. The CDR3 covers 17 residues. Germline trimming cut 1 base from V and 5 bases from J; bases unmatched to any gene: 12. Here the CDR3 DNA reads TGTGCCAGCAGTTTAGGCGTAGCGGGGTTCTGGTGGGAGACCCAGTACTTC. Residues: CASSLGVAGFWWETQYF.

A few counts support this clonotype. V usage is TRBV12-5 and J usage is TRBJ2-2, with no clear D. V lost 5 bases and J lost 5, with 6 bases in between. The germline V gene encodes CDR1 LGHNT and CDR2 FRNRAP. The CDR3 is 12 residues long. The CDR3 region is CASGPWTGELFF. CDR3 coding DNA: TGTGCTAGTGGTCCCTGGACCGGGGAGCTGTTTTTT.

The chain couples TRBV5-5 to TRBJ2-7, with a possible D match to TRBD1 (5 bases). The length of the CDR3 is 12 residues. Germline V gene sequence: CDR1 SGHKS, CDR2 YYEKEE (reference sequence). The germline V and J ends were trimmed by 5 bases and 5 bases, with 11 bases remaining between them. For the CDR3, the DNA is TGTGCCAGCAGGGCCGGCAGGGACGAGCAGTACGTC. This translates into CASRAGRDEQYV.

The rearrangement links TRBV27 to TRBJ1-6; 11 bases match TRBD1. Germline CDR1 and CDR2: MNHEY and SMNVEV (reference sequence). J was trimmed by 16 bases and V by 3 bases; bases with no gene match: 8. The CDR3 sequence is 14 residues long. The CDR3 spells CASSLDRGQVVLHF. CDR3 bases: TGTGCCAGCAGTTTGGACAGGGGGCAGGTTGTACTCCACTTT.

This clonotype was observed at least ten times. The gene calls are TRBV7-2 and TRBJ2-2; D call uncertain. This CDR3 has 15 residues. Germline values: CDR1 SGHTA, CDR2 FQGNSA. The ends were cut back, 5 bases at V and 1 base at J, with 11 bases in the middle. CDR3 sequence: CASSPWVGNTGELFF. CDR3 coding DNA: TGTGCCAGCAGCCCATGGGTAGGGAACACCGGGGAGCTGTTTTTT.